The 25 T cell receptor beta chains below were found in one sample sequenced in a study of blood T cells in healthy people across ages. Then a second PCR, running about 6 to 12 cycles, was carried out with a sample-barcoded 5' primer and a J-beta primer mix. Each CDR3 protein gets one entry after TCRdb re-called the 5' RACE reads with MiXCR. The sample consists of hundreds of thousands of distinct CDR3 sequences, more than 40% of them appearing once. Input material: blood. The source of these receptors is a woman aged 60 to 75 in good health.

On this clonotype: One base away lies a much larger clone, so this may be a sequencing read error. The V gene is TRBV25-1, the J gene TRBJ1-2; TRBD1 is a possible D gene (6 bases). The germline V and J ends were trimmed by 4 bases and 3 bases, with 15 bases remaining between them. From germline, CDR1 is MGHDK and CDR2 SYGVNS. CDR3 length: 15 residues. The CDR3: CASSGSKDSHYGYTF. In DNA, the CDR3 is TGTGCCAGCAGTGGGAGCAAGGACAGCCACTATGGCTACACCTTC.

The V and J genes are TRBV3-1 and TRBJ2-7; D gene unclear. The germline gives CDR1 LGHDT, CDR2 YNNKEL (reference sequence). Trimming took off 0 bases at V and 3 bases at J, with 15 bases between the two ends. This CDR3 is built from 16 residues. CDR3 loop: CASSQDSPRFSYEQYF. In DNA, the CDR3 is TGTGCCAGCAGCCAAGACTCCCCAAGGTTTAGCTACGAGCAGTACTTC.

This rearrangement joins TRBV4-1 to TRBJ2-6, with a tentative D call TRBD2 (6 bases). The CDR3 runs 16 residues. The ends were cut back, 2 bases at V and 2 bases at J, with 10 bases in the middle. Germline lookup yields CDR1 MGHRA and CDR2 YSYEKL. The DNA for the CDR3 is TGCGCCAGCAGCCAATACGGGGAGGCTGGGGCCAACGTCCTGACTTTC. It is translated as CASSQYGEAGANVLTF.

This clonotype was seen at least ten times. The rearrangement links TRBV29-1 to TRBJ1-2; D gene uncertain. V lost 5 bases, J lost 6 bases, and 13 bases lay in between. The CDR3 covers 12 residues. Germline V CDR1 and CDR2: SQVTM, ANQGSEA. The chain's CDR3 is CSVSSDWHGYTF. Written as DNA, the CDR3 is TGCAGCGTTAGTTCGGACTGGCATGGCTACACCTTC.

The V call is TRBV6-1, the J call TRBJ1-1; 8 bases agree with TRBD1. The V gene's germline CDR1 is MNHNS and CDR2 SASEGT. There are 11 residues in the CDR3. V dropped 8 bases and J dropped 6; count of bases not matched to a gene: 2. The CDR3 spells CASSRGPEAFF. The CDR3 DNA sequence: TGTGCCAGCTCCAGGGGGCCTGAAGCTTTCTTT.

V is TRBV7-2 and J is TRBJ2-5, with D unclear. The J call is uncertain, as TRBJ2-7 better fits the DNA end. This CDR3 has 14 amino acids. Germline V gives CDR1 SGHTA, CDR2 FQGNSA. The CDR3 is CASSLAVDGYEQYF. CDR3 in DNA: TGTGCCAGCAGCTTAGCAGTAGACGGCTACGAGCAGTACTTC.

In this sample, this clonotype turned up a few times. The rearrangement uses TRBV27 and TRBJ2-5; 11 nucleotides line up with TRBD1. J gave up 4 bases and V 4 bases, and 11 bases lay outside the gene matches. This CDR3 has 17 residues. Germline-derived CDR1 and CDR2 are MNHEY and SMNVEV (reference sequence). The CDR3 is CASSSDGQGAIRETQYF. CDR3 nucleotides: TGTGCCAGCAGTTCCGACGGACAGGGGGCAATAAGAGAGACCCAGTACTTC.

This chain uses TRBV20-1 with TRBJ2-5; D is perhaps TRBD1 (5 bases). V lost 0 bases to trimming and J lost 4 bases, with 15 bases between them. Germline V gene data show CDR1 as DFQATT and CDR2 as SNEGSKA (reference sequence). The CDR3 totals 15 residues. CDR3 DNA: TGCAGTGCTAGAGACCCGCAGGGAAGACGAGAGACCCAGTACTTC. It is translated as CSARDPQGRRETQYF.

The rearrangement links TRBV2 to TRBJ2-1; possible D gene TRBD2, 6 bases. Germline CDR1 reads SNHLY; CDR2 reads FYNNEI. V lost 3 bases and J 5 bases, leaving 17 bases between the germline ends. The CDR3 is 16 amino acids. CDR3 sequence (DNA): TGTGCCAGCAGTGATCTCCTGGAGGGCGGGGACAATGAGCAGTTCTTC. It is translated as CASSDLLEGGDNEQFF. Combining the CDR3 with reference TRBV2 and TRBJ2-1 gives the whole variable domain EPEVTQTPSHQVTQMGQEVILRCVPISNHLYFYWYRQILGQKVEFLVSFYNNEISEKSEIFDDQFSVERPDGSNFTLKIRSTKLEDSAMYFCASSDLLEGGDNEQFFGPGTRLTVL.

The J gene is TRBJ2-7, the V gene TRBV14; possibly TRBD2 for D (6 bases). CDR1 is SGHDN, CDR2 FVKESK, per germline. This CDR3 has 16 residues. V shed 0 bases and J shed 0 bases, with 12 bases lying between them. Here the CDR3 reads CASSQDQLRGSYEQYF. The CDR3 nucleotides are TGTGCCAGCAGCCAAGATCAACTGCGGGGCTCCTACGAGCAGTACTTC. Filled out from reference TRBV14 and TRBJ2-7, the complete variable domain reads EAGVTQFPSHSVIEKGQTVTLRCDPISGHDNLYWYRRVMGKEIKFLLHFVKESKQDESGMPNNRFLAERTGGTYSTLKVQPAELEDSGVYFCASSQDQLRGSYEQYFGPGTRLTVT.

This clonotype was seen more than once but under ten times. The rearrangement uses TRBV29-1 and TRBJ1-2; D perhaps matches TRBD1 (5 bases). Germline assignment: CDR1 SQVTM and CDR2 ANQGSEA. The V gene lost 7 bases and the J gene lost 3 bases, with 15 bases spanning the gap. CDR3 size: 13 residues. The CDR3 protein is CSAGGGYYYGYTF. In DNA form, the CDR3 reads TGCAGCGCCGGTGGGGGGTATTACTATGGCTACACCTTC.

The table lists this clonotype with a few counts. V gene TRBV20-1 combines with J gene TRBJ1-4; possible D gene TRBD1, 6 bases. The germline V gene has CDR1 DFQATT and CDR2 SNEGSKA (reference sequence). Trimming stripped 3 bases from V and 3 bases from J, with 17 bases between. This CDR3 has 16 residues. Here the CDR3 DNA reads TGCAGTGCTAGGTCGGACAGTGGGGTTTCTAATGAAAAACTGTTTTTT. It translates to CSARSDSGVSNEKLFF.

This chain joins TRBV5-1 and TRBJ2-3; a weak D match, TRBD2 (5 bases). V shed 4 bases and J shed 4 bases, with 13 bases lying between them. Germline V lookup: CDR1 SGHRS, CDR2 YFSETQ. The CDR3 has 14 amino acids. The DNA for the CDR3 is TGCGCCAGCAGCCCTCGGGAAGGTTCAGATACGCAGTATTTT. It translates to CASSPREGSDTQYF.

CDR3 in amino acids: CARERTGQNEQYF. In DNA, the CDR3 is TGTGCCAGGGAACGGACAGGGCAGAACGAGCAGTACTTC. The chain combines TRBV2 with TRBJ2-7; 8 bases line up with TRBD1. Germline values: CDR1 SNHLY, CDR2 FYNNEI. This CDR3 contains 13 residues. V gave up 9 bases and J gave up 5 bases; unmatched junction bases: 9.

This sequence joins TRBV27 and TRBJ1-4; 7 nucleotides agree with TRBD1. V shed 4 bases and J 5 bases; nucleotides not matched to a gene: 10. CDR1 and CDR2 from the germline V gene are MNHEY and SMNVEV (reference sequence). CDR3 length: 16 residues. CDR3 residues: CASSWGLSGGNEKLFF. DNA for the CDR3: TGTGCCAGCAGTTGGGGTCTGTCAGGGGGAAATGAAAAACTGTTTTTT.

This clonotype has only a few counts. CDR3 loop: CASSVEARTWDHYGYTF. Here the CDR3 DNA reads TGTGCCAGCAGCGTAGAGGCCCGGACGTGGGACCACTATGGCTACACCTTC. The chain links TRBV9 to TRBJ1-2; tentative D call: TRBD1 (5 bases). This CDR3 has 17 residues. Between the trimmed V and J ends, which lost 0 bases and 3 bases, there was a span of 18 bases. From germline, CDR1 is SGDLS and CDR2 YYNGEE. The variable domain in full, completed from reference TRBV9 and TRBJ1-2, reads DSGVTQTPKHLITATGQRVTLRCSPRSGDLSVYWYQQSLDQGLQFLIQYYNGEERAKGNILERFSAQQFPDLHSELNLSSLELGDSALYFCASSVEARTWDHYGYTFGSGTRLTVV.

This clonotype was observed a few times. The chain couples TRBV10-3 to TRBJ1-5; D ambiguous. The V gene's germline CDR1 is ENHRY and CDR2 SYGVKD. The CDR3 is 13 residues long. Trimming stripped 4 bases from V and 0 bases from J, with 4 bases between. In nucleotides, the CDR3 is TGTGCCATCAGTGGAAATAGCAATCAGCCCCAGCATTTT. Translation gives CAISGNSNQPQHF.

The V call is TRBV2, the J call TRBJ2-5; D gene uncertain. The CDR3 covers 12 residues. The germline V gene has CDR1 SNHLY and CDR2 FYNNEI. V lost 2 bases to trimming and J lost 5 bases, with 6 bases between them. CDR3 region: CASSEIVETQYF. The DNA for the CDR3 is TGTGCCAGCAGTGAAATCGTCGAGACCCAGTACTTC.

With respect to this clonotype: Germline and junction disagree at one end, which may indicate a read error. The CDR3 loop reads CASSQQGGGSYNERYF. CDR3 DNA sequence: TGTGCCAGCAGCCAACAAGGGGGAGGGTCCTACAATGAGCGGTACTTC. The V call is TRBV11-2, the J call TRBJ2-7, with a weak D call TRBD2 (7 bases). CDR3 length equals 16 residues. Germline V gene data show CDR1 as SGHAT and CDR2 as FQNNGV.

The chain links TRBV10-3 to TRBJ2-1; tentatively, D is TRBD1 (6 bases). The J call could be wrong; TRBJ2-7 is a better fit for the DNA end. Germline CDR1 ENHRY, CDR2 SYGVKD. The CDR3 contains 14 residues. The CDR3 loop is CAISLQGGYNEQYF. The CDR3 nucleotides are TGTGCCATCAGTTTACAGGGCGGCTACAATGAGCAGTACTTC.

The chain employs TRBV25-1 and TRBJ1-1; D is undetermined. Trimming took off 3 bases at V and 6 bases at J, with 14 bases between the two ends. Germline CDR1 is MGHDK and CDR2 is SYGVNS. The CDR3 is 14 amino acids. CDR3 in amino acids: CASSDKRFAAEAFF. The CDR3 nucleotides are TGTGCCAGCAGTGACAAGCGGTTCGCCGCTGAAGCTTTCTTT.

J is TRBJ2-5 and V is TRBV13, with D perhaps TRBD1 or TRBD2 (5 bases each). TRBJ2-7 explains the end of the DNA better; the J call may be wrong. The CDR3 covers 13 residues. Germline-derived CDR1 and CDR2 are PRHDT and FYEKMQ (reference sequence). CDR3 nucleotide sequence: TGTGCCAGCAGCTTATGGATGAGGGGCGAGCAGTACTTC. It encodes CASSLWMRGEQYF.

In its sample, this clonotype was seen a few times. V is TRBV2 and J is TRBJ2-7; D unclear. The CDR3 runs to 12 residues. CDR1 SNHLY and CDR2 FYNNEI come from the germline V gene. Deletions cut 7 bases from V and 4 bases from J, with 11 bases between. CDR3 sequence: CASKRNLYEQYF. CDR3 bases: TGTGCCAGCAAGAGGAACCTATACGAGCAGTACTTC.

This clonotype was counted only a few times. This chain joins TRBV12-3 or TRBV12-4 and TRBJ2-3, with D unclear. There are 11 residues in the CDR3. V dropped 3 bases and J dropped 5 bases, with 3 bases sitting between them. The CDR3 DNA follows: TGTGCCAGCAGTTTTATAGATACGCAGTATTTT. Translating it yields CASSFIDTQYF.

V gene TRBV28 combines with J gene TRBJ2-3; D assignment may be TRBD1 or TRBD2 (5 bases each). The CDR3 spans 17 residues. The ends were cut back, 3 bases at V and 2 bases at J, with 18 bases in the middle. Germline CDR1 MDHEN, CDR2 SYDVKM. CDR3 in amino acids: CASSFSRGTLDTDTQYF. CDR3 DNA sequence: TGTGCCAGCAGTTTCAGTCGGGGCACTCTCGACACAGATACGCAGTATTTT.